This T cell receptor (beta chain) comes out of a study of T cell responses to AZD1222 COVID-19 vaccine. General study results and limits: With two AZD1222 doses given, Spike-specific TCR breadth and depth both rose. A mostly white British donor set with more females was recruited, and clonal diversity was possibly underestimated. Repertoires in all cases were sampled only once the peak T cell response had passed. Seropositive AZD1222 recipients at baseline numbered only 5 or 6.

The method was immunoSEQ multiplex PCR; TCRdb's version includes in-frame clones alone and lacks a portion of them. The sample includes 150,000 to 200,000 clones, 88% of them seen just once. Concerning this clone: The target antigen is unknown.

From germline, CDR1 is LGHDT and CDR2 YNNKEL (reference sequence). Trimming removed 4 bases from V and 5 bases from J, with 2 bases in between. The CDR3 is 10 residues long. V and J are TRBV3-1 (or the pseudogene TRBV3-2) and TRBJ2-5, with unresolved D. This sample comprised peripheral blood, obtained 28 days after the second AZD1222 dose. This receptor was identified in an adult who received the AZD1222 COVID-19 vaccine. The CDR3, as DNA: TGTGCCAGCAGCCCGGAGACCCAGTACTTC. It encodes CASSPETQYF.